Listed below are T cell receptor beta chains from one sample, sequenced in a study of breast tumors, draining lymph nodes, adjacent tissues. From the multiplex PCR reads, TCRdb called clonotypes with MiXCR, one entry per CDR3 protein. The sample shows tens of thousands of distinct CDR3 sequences, 60% to 70% of them seen only once. Sequencing input: tumor-adjacent breast tissue. These receptors originate from a female donor with breast cancer. Some clones in this sample may be carry-over from other donors' samples. Both conserved end residues are part of each CDR3. A D gene is named only where the DNA matches it firmly. Clone size is stated in some rows and not others, as once, few, many or a class when expanded.

>TRBD1|TRBV2|TRBJ1-5|.
TGTGCCAGCAGTGGGGACAGGGGGCGTCAGCCCCAGCATTTT
CASSGDRGRQPQHF
>TRBD1|TRBV2|TRBJ2-7|.
TGTGCCAGCAGCCAAAAAGGGACAGAGTACGAGCAGTACTTC
CASSQKGTEYEQYF
>TRBD1|TRBV10-2|TRBJ1-5|medium-sized
TGCGCCAGCAGCGGGACAGGGAGTCAGCCCCAGCATTTT
CASSGTGSQPQHF
>.|TRBV4-2|TRBJ2-2|few
TGTGCCAGCAGCCTCGATACAGGGGAGCTGTTTTTT
CASSLDTGELFF
>TRBD2|TRBV20-1|TRBJ2-7|.
TGCAGTGCCGCTAGCGGGAGCTTTTACGAGCAGTACTTC
CSAASGSFYEQYF
>.|TRBV5-1|TRBJ2-1|few
TGCGCCAGCAGCTTGGGACTAGTTGGAAATGAGCAGTTCTTC
CASSLGLVGNEQFF
>TRBD1|TRBV7-2|TRBJ1-5|.
TGTGCCAGCAGCCCCCGGGACAGGGTAAGCAATCAGCCCCAGCATTTT
CASSPRDRVSNQPQHF
>TRBD1|TRBV24-1|TRBJ2-3|many
TGTGCCACCAGTGACGGACAGGGGGTGTCCACAGATACGCAGTATTTT
CATSDGQGVSTDTQYF
>.|TRBV28|TRBJ2-7|once
TGTGCCAGCACCCGGGGGACGGGAGTTGATTACGAGCAGTACTTC
CASTRGTGVDYEQYF
>TRBD2|TRBV5-1|TRBJ2-1|.
TGCGCCAGCAGCTTGCCCCCTTGGACTAGCGGGAGGGCCAATGAGCAGTTCTTC
CASSLPPWTSGRANEQFF
>TRBD1|TRBV6-6|TRBJ1-2|.
TGTGCCAGCAGTCAAAACAGGGGGGGGACTAACTATGGCTACACCTTC
CASSQNRGGTNYGYTF
>TRBD2|TRBV9|TRBJ2-3|.
TGTGCCAGCAGCGTAGGGGGACTAGCGGGAGTAATATGGAGCACAGATACGCAGTATTTT
CASSVGGLAGVIWSTDTQYF
>TRBD1|TRBV24-1|TRBJ2-2|.
TGTGCCACCAGTGATCAGGGGGTAGTCGGGGAGCTGTTTTTT
CATSDQGVVGELFF
>.|TRBV7-9|TRBJ1-6|.
TGTGCCAGCAGCCGAGACGGACAGAGGAATTCACCCCTCCACTTT
CASSRDGQRNSPLHF
>TRBD1|TRBV6-2/TRBV6-3|TRBJ2-7|many
TGTGCCAGCAGTTACGGGGCAGGGGGCTACGAGCAGTACTTC
CASSYGAGGYEQYF
>TRBD1|TRBV30|TRBJ1-5|.
TGTGCCTGGAGTCTCCCCCAGGGGGCTATTCATCAGCCCCAGCATTTT
CAWSLPQGAIHQPQHF
>TRBD2|TRBV5-1|TRBJ2-7|.
TGCGCCAGCGCCGGGACTAGCGGGACTGAGCAGTACTTC
CASAGTSGTEQYF
>.|TRBV28|TRBJ1-4|once
TGTGCCAGCAGTTTTGACAGGCGGAGTGAAAAACTGTTTTTT
CASSFDRRSEKLFF
>TRBD1|TRBV7-9|TRBJ1-2|.
TGTGCCAGCAGTGCCGATACAGGGGGCGCTGGCTACACCTTC
CASSADTGGAGYTF
>.|TRBV5-1|TRBJ2-7|.
TGCGCCAGCAGCTCCTCCAGGGACTACGAGCAGTACTTC
CASSSSRDYEQYF
>.|TRBV7-6|TRBJ2-5|.
TGTGCCAGCAGCATGCCCGGGACACCTACCCAAGAGACCCAGTACTTC
CASSMPGTPTQETQYF
>TRBD1|TRBV6-2/TRBV6-3|TRBJ1-2|.
TGTGCCAGCAGTCTAGGACAGGGAACTGCTAACTATGGCTACACCTTC
CASSLGQGTANYGYTF
>.|TRBV4-1|TRBJ1-5|.
TGCGCCAGCAGCCTGTCAGAGGGGGGCAATCAGCCCCAGCATTTT
CASSLSEGGNQPQHF
>.|TRBV15|TRBJ2-5|.
TGTGCCACCAGCAGAGATCTTCGGCGGCAAGAGACCCAGTACTTC
CATSRDLRRQETQYF
>TRBD2|TRBV2|TRBJ2-1|.
TGTGCCAGCAGTGACGGGACTAGCGAATACAATGAGCAGTTCTTC
CASSDGTSEYNEQFF
>TRBD2|TRBV10-1|TRBJ2-3|medium-sized
TGCGCCAGCAAAACGGGACTAGCGGGGGGGCTTAGTGCGGAAGATACGCAGTATTTT
CASKTGLAGGLSAEDTQYF
>.|TRBV14|TRBJ2-2|.
TGTGCCAGCAGCCCAGGTTGGGTTTCGAGACTCAGGGCAACGAACACCGGGGAGCTGTTTTTT
CASSPGWVSRLRATNTGELFF
>.|TRBV6-1|TRBJ2-1|once
TGTGCCAGCAGTGAAAGGGCAGGGTACAATGAGCAGTTCTTC
CASSERAGYNEQFF
>.|TRBV5-6|TRBJ2-7|few
TGTGCCAGCAGCTTGGGGCGGAACGGCTACGAGCAGTACTTC
CASSLGRNGYEQYF
>.|TRBV5-1|TRBJ2-1|once
TGCGCCAGCAGCTTGAGTGTGGGGGCCGGGAATGAGCAGTTCTTC
CASSLSVGAGNEQFF
>TRBD1|TRBV9|TRBJ2-1|.
TGTGCCAGCAGCCCCTGGACAGGGGGTGAGCAGTTCTTC
CASSPWTGGEQFF
>TRBD2|TRBV20-1|TRBJ2-7|.
TGCAGTGCTAGGTTCGGCGGGAGTAATTATAACTCCTACGAGCAGTACTTC
CSARFGGSNYNSYEQYF
>TRBD1|TRBV4-2|TRBJ1-4|.
TGTGCCAGCAGCCAACAGGACAGGGCAACTAATGAAAAACTGTTTTTT
CASSQQDRATNEKLFF
>TRBD1|TRBV5-1|TRBJ1-4|.
TGCGCCAGCAGCTTGGCTGGGACAGGGGCTAATGAAAAACTGTTTTTT
CASSLAGTGANEKLFF
>.|TRBV29-1|TRBJ2-7|once
TGCAGCGTTGGACGGGTTTTCGACGAGCAGTACTTC
CSVGRVFDEQYF
>TRBD2|TRBV7-2|TRBJ2-5|few
TGTGCCAGCAGCTTACACCCGGGAGGCCAAGAGACCCAGTACTTC
CASSLHPGGQETQYF
>.|TRBV12-3/TRBV12-4|TRBJ1-5|.
TGTGCCAGCAGTTTAGGGGGTAGCAATCAGCCCCAGCATTTT
CASSLGGSNQPQHF
>TRBD1|TRBV6-1|TRBJ2-4|many
TGTGCCAGCAGTGCCCGGACAGGGACGCACATTCAGTACTTC
CASSARTGTHIQYF
>TRBD1|TRBV15|TRBJ2-5|.
TGTGCCACCAGCACACTCAACAGGGGGTTGGGGGAGACCCAGTACTTC
CATSTLNRGLGETQYF
>TRBD1|TRBV28|TRBJ1-2|many
TGTGCCAGCAGTAGTGACGGGTTGACAGGGGGCTGGTCAGGCTACACCTTC
CASSSDGLTGGWSGYTF
>TRBD2|TRBV19|TRBJ2-7|few
TGTGCCAGTAGTATGGAGTCGGGTGGGGGGGCCTACGAGCAGTACTTC
CASSMESGGGAYEQYF
>.|TRBV4-2|TRBJ2-2|.
TGTGCCAGCAGGTTGGCGGGGTCAAAAACCGGGGAGCTGTCTTTT
CASRLAGSKTGELSF
>TRBD2|TRBV20-1|TRBJ2-7|.
TGCAGTGGCCTTAAGGGACTAGCGGGACTCTACGAGCAGTACTTC
CSGLKGLAGLYEQYF
>.|TRBV7-9|TRBJ2-3|once
TGTGCCAGCAGCGGGGATACGCAGTATTTT
CASSGDTQYF
>TRBD1|TRBV4-1|TRBJ2-1|.
TGCGCCAGCAGCAAGCCGGGACAGGGGTCCTACAATGAGCAGTTCTTC
CASSKPGQGSYNEQFF
>.|TRBV20-1|TRBJ2-1|.
TGCAGTGCTATTAAAGGACTAGGGGGCTACAATGAGCAGTTCTTC
CSAIKGLGGYNEQFF
>TRBD1|TRBV20-1|TRBJ1-2|medium-sized
TGCAGTGCTAGAGTCGGGACAGGGGATGTTTATGGCTACACCTTC
CSARVGTGDVYGYTF
>.|TRBV6-1|TRBJ2-5|many
TGTGCCAGCAGTGATGGGGGGCTAGCCAAAGAGACCCAGTACTTC
CASSDGGLAKETQYF
>.|TRBV2|TRBJ2-3|medium-sized
TGTGCCAGCTCAGGACGGGTTGATAGCACAGATACGCAGTATTTT
CASSGRVDSTDTQYF
>TRBD1|TRBV7-2|TRBJ1-5|medium-sized
TGTGCCAGCAGCTTAGGGACAGGGGGCTTTCAGCCCCAGCATTTT
CASSLGTGGFQPQHF
>TRBD1|TRBV2|TRBJ2-7|.
TGTGCCAGCAGTCTGGACAGGGGCGGCGACGAGCAGTACTTC
CASSLDRGGDEQYF
>.|TRBV5-1|TRBJ2-7|.
TGCGCCAGCAGCGGGCAGGGTCACCACGGGCAGTACTTC
CASSGQGHHGQYF
>.|TRBV29-1|TRBJ2-1|.
TGCAGCGTTGTTCAGGTTGAGCAGTTCTTC
CSVVQVEQFF
>TRBD1|TRBV5-1|TRBJ1-2|.
TGCGCCAGCAGCCCATCCCTCGACAGGGACTATGGCTACACCTTC
CASSPSLDRDYGYTF
>TRBD2|TRBV5-6|TRBJ2-3|.
TGTGCCAGCAGCTTGGTGCTAGCGGGAGCAGATACGCAGTATTTT
CASSLVLAGADTQYF
>TRBD2|TRBV7-2|TRBJ2-2|.
TGTGCCAGCAGCCCGAGCGGGAGAAACACCGGGGAGCTGTTTTTT
CASSPSGRNTGELFF
>TRBD2|TRBV7-7|TRBJ2-1|.
TGTGCCAGCAGCCTATCGGGTCTAGCGGGAGGGGCCGGTAACAATGAGCAGTTCTTC
CASSLSGLAGGAGNNEQFF